This T cell receptor (beta chain) stems from a study of blood T cell repertoires in COVID-19 (dated by TCRdb to between 2020 and 2021). Context from the whole study: The collaborator samples originated in the United States, Italy and Spain and spanned the acute and convalescent phases of COVID-19. The prospective study material was composed of cDNA or gDNA derived from T cells, B-cell-depleted T cells, or PBMCs. Subjects who had been exposed to COVID-19, were actively infected with it, or had recovered from it provided the deeply sampled blood TCRbeta repertoires that made up the dataset. A freely available public database, intended as a resource for researchers studying the immune response to SARS-CoV-2, is where the repertoires were released. Samples came from the ongoing ImmuneRACE study (first 160 participants) plus 1,254 subjects from 6 global collaborators. Sample metadata almost always included a de-identified subject ID, COVID-19 status, age in years and sex. Where HLA class I and class II types were available, the types were taken from metadata supplied by the sample provider, not from assay-based typing. General findings and caveats noted by the study authors: The amount of clinical and demographic metadata varied by source and participant and was provided uncurated.

One collaborating source in Seattle enrolled patients during active infection and followed them longitudinally through the course of disease. Collaborating institutions collected whole blood in K2EDTA tubes following their own protocols. For TCRbeta analysis, collaborators shipped samples in one of three forms: frozen whole blood, isolated PBMCs, or DNA extracted from either of those sample types. The immunoSEQ Assay, a bias-controlled multiplex PCR, was used to amplify TCRbeta CDR3 regions from genomic DNA. Processing in the source paper ran as follows. The number of nucleated cells in each sample was estimated from the amplification of reference gene primers within the assay. Sequence reads were collapsed and filtered to measure the absolute abundance of every unique TCRbeta CDR3 rearrangement. Productive Simpson clonality was computed per sample as the square root of Simpson's diversity index over productive rearrangements. In its TCRdb copy, this immuneACCESS table keeps in-frame sequences only and misses some clones. Where compared with another copy, unresolved V genes explain less than half of these, and the others have no known cause. The V and J calls and clone size were taken over from that table, and D and trimming were inferred from the DNA. In this sample the table shows 130,000 to 150,000 clones, around 87% of which occur a single time. The top ten clones comprise around an eighth of the sample.

The junction shows trimming of 5 bases on V and 0 bases on J, and the gene matches do not reach 8 bases of it. CDR1 and CDR2, looked up from the germline V gene, are MDHEN and SYDVKM. Inclusive of the bounding cysteine and phenylalanine, the CDR3 is 17 residues long. Kept here is only the CDR3 DNA, which spans 51 bases and is read in frame from base 1. Turning to this clone: What this receptor recognizes is not known. It has no much larger one-base neighbor in the sample; base qualities were not kept.

The sequence is built from TRBV28 and TRBJ1-4, with 8 bases aligning to TRBD1. The sample consisted of peripheral blood. The TCR sequence derives from a man aged 18 to 35 with COVID-19, enrolled during active disease. The base sequence is TGTGCCAGCAGTAGATGGACAGGGCAAACAACTAATGAAAAACTGTTTTTT. Its protein product is CASSRWTGQTTNEKLFF. The full variable domain, completed from the reference TRBV28 and TRBJ1-4 proteins outside the CDR3, reads DVKVTQSSRYLVKRTGEKVFLECVQDMDHENMFWYRQDPGLGLRLIYFSYDVKMKEKGDIPEGYSVSREKKERFSLILESASTNQTSMYLCASSRWTGQTTNEKLFFGSGTQLSVL.